Listed below are T cell receptor beta chains from one sample, sequenced in a study of regulatory T cells in long-lasting Graves disease. TCRdb ran MiXCR on the multiplex PCR reads and lists one entry per CDR3 protein. This sample has about 430,000 distinct CDR3 sequences, with 15% found just once. Another study also made use of these data, one on T cells in Graves' hyperthyroidism and ophthalmopathy.

The input for sequencing was peripheral blood mononuclear cells (PBMCs), taken at new diagnosis, from a patient treated with antithyroid drugs. These receptor sequences come from a woman in her forties with Graves disease. Both conserved end residues are part of each CDR3. D genes are given only for firm matches. Expanded clones get a size class; other rows say once, few or many, or leave the size out.

v_gene	abundance	d_gene	j_gene	CDR3aa	CDR3nt
TRBV30	.	.	TRBJ2-7	CAARDGSSYEQYF	TGTGCCGCGAGGGACGGGAGCTCCTACGAGCAGTACTTC
TRBV11-2	many	TRBD1	TRBJ2-2	CASSNGRQGSGELFF	TGTGCCAGCAGCAACGGCCGACAGGGGTCCGGGGAGCTGTTTTTT
TRBV10-3	few	.	TRBJ2-7	CAISDTHEQYF	TGTGCCATCAGCGATACTCACGAGCAGTACTTC
TRBV7-2	few	.	TRBJ1-2	CASSSAPGQDPGYGYTF	TGTGCCAGCAGCTCCGCCCCAGGGCAGGACCCAGGGTATGGCTACACCTTC
TRBV28	many	TRBD2	TRBJ2-2	CASSLGLATNTGELFF	TGTGCCAGCAGCTTAGGACTAGCGACGAACACCGGGGAGCTGTTTTTT
TRBV18	few	TRBD1	TRBJ2-7	CASSPGTESSYEQYF	TGTGCCAGCTCGCCGGGGACAGAGAGCTCCTACGAGCAGTACTTC
TRBV28	.	.	TRBJ1-5	CASSHLQGEDSNQPQHF	TGTGCCAGCAGTCACCTACAGGGTGAGGATAGCAATCAGCCCCAGCATTTT
TRBV19	few	.	TRBJ1-6	CASSPGINSPLHF	TGTGCCAGTTCCCCGGGGATTAATTCACCCCTCCACTTT
TRBV7-2	many	TRBD1	TRBJ1-2	CASSLDGTGRGYTF	TGTGCCAGCAGCTTAGATGGGACAGGGCGAGGCTACACCTTC
TRBV3-1	.	.	TRBJ2-1	CASSQDPLRDSPNEQFF	TGTGCCAGCAGCCAAGATCCCCTCCGGGACTCACCCAATGAGCAGTTCTTC
TRBV2	.	.	TRBJ2-5	CASSALLPKGQETQYF	TGTGCCAGCAGTGCACTCCTACCCAAGGGGCAAGAGACCCAGTACTTC
TRBV6-2/TRBV6-3	.	TRBD2	TRBJ2-7	CASSYRTTGTSGRIYEQYF	TGTGCCAGCAGTTATCGGACAACAGGGACTAGCGGGAGGATCTACGAGCAGTACTTC
TRBV5-1	many	TRBD1	TRBJ1-1	CASSEGTGGLEAFF	TGCGCCAGCAGCGAGGGGACAGGTGGATTAGAAGCTTTCTTT
TRBV28	few	TRBD2	TRBJ2-5	CASSSLAGNQETQCF	TGTGCCAGCAGTTCCCTAGCGGGGAACCAAGAGACCCAGTGCTTC
TRBV20-1	many	.	TRBJ2-2	CSGGRLTLVGGELFF	TGCAGTGGGGGGAGACTTACGCTTGTTGGCGGGGAGCTGTTTTTT
TRBV13	many	.	TRBJ2-7	CASSLLPSSGGGFEQYF	TGTGCCAGCAGCTTACTTCCCTCTAGCGGAGGGGGTTTCGAGCAGTACTTC
TRBV19	.	.	TRBJ1-5	CASSIFFDTGHQPQHF	TGTGCCAGTAGTATCTTTTTCGATACAGGGCATCAGCCCCAGCATTTT
TRBV6-1	many	TRBD2	TRBJ2-7	CASSDGLANSYEQYF	TGTGCCAGCAGTGACGGACTAGCGAACTCCTACGAGCAGTACTTC
TRBV6-1	many	.	TRBJ1-5	CASTLGGGGNQPQHF	TGTGCCAGCACCTTAGGAGGGGGGGGCAATCAGCCCCAGCATTTT
TRBV28	many	.	TRBJ2-5	CASTTVGASETQYF	TGTGCCAGCACCACTGTAGGGGCTTCGGAGACCCAGTACTTC
TRBV20-1	many	.	TRBJ1-1	CSAREGVLTEAFF	TGCAGTGCTAGAGAGGGGGTGTTGACTGAAGCTTTCTTT
TRBV19	many	.	TRBJ1-5	CASSIIDSRNQPQHF	TGTGCCAGTAGTATAATCGACAGCCGCAATCAGCCCCAGCATTTT
TRBV19	.	.	TRBJ2-2	CASSILGYTGELFF	TGTGCCAGTAGTATACTAGGGTACACCGGGGAGCTGTTTTTT
TRBV27	many	TRBD2	TRBJ2-3	CASSPLAGETDTQYF	TGTGCCAGCAGTCCCCTAGCGGGAGAAACAGATACGCAGTATTTT
TRBV9	.	.	TRBJ2-1	CASSATAGNEQFF	TGTGCCAGCAGCGCCACCGCGGGGAATGAGCAGTTCTTC
TRBV15	.	.	TRBJ2-1	CATSGDGNEQFF	TGTGCCACCAGCGGGGATGGAAATGAGCAGTTCTTC
TRBV6-9	.	.	TRBJ1-6	CASSSVGINSPLHF	TGTGCCAGCAGTTCGGTGGGGATTAATTCACCCCTCCACTTT
TRBV19	.	.	TRBJ2-5	CARPRVPQETQYF	TGTGCCAGACCCCGGGTTCCACAAGAGACCCAGTACTTC
TRBV25-1	.	.	TRBJ2-7	CASSVPGRSYEQYF	TGTGCCAGCAGCGTGCCGGGTCGTTCCTACGAGCAGTACTTC
TRBV20-1	once	TRBD2	TRBJ2-7	CSAGGSGYEQYF	TGCAGTGCTGGGGGTAGCGGGTACGAGCAGTACTTC
TRBV11-2	.	TRBD1	TRBJ2-7	CASSLDSLRRDRGVDERYF	TGTGCCAGCAGCTTAGATTCCCTTCGCCGGGACAGGGGAGTCGACGAGCGGTACTTC
TRBV7-9	.	.	TRBJ2-5	CASSEQWETQYF	TGTGCCAGCAGCGAACAATGGGAGACCCAGTACTTC
TRBV7-2	many	TRBD2	TRBJ2-1	CASSLRSGSFISYNEQFF	TGTGCCAGCAGCTTACGTAGCGGGAGCTTTATTTCTTACAATGAGCAGTTCTTC
TRBV7-9	many	TRBD1	TRBJ1-1	CASSPGGAEAFF	TGTGCCAGCAGCCCAGGGGGCGCCGAAGCTTTCTTT
TRBV30	many	.	TRBJ1-5	CAWTTGLNQPQHF	TGTGCCTGGACCACAGGGCTCAATCAGCCCCAGCATTTT
TRBV20-1	.	.	TRBJ1-1	CSAKGATGLNTEAFF	TGCAGTGCTAAGGGCGCGACAGGCTTGAACACTGAAGCTTTCTTT
TRBV29-1	many	.	TRBJ1-1	CSVVSGQAGRDTEAFF	TGCAGCGTTGTATCCGGGCAGGCGGGTCGGGACACTGAAGCTTTCTTT
TRBV30	few	.	TRBJ1-5	CAWSVLGAGPQHF	TGTGCCTGGAGTGTACTTGGGGCCGGGCCCCAGCATTTT
TRBV5-5	.	TRBD2	TRBJ2-1	CASSTLGGSSYNEQFF	TGTGCCAGCAGCACCCTGGGGGGGAGCTCCTACAATGAGCAGTTCTTC
TRBV9	many	.	TRBJ2-1	CASSVNSGAYNEQFF	TGTGCCAGCAGCGTCAACAGCGGAGCATACAATGAGCAGTTCTTC
TRBV19	.	.	TRBJ2-7	CASSGSVIWDGKGNYEQYF	TGTGCCAGTTCGGGGTCCGTGATCTGGGACGGTAAAGGTAACTACGAGCAGTACTTC
TRBV13	.	.	TRBJ1-2	CASSPGTDYNYGYTF	TGTGCCAGCAGCCCAGGGACCGACTATAACTATGGCTACACCTTC
TRBV7-6	.	.	TRBJ2-1	CASSSRKGSNEQFF	TGTGCCAGCAGCTCCAGGAAGGGTTCAAATGAGCAGTTCTTC